This is a list of T cell receptor beta chains from one sample in a study of CD8 T cells in cerebrospinal fluid in Alzheimer's disease. After re-calling the 10x single-cell sequencing reads, TCRdb lists one entry per CDR3 protein, DNA absent. This table lists 650 to 800 distinct CDR3 sequences. The sample consisted of cerebrospinal fluid. The receptors were sampled from a human donor with Alzheimer's disease. CDR3s include the opening cysteine and the closing phenylalanine or tryptophan. Expanded clones get a size class; other rows say once, few or many, or leave the size out.

v_gene	abundance	j_gene	CDR3aa
TRBV3-1	large	TRBJ2-5	CASSPSMRGGETQYF
TRBV20-1	large	TRBJ2-7	CSAAPGTGGMYEQYF
TRBV14	-	TRBJ1-4	CASSQRTGYSEKLFF
TRBV20-1	medium-sized	TRBJ2-3	CSAADGSDGDTQYF
TRBV6-5	medium-sized	TRBJ1-2	CASSWGGTEGYTF
TRBV28	-	TRBJ1-2	CASRFWGSYGYTF
TRBV6-5	medium-sized	TRBJ1-1	CASSYLFTGGLNTEAFF
TRBV6-5	medium-sized	TRBJ2-3	CASSYLAGDSTDTQYF
TRBV30	-	TRBJ2-6	CAWSTDRSGANVLTF
TRBV3-1	large	TRBJ2-7	CASSHLSYEQYF
TRBV19	-	TRBJ1-5	CASSMGATGELNQPQHF
TRBV5-8	-	TRBJ2-1	CASHPRRSSYNEQFF
TRBV6-2/TRBV6-3	medium-sized	TRBJ1-5	CASSYTYLRAISPSIF